This T cell receptor beta chain was captured in a study of blood T cell repertoires in COVID-19. CDR1 is MDHEN, CDR2 SYDVKM, per germline. The CDR3 is made up of 14 amino acids. V lost 5 bases and J lost 10; bases outside the gene matches: 9. Generated by immunoSEQ multiplex PCR, the TCRdb table keeps only in-frame clones and is missing some. The data contain some 250,000 clones, around 89% of them singletons. Sequencing input: PBMCs or T cells enriched from blood (not recorded which). This clonotype was sampled from a man between 40 and 49 years old who had recovered from COVID-19. J is TRBJ1-4 and V is TRBV28; 8 bases line up with TRBD1. CDR3 bases: TGTGCCAGCAGTGACCAGGGGGCCCAAATAAAACTGTTTTTT. Translation: CASSDQGAQIKLFF.